One sample yielded the 7 T cell receptor beta chains listed below, sequenced in a study of T-cell reconstitution after alpha-beta-depleted transplantation in children. Molecular barcoding with unique molecular identifiers was used for the TCRbeta library. TCRdb fed the PCR reads into MiXCR, producing one record per CDR3 protein. The sample includes approximately 520,000 distinct CDR3 sequences, 30% to 35% of them seen just once. The sequences come from PBMCs from the stem cell graft donor, collected from the stem cell graft. These receptors all come from a human donor who donated a stem cell graft to a child with aplastic anemia.

This chain links TRBV14 with TRBJ2-1; D unclear. The CDR3 has 15 amino acids. V was pared by 1 base and J by 7 bases, with 14 bases between. Germline CDR1 is SGHDN and CDR2 is FVKESK. DNA for the CDR3: TGTGCCAGCAGCCAAGGGGCCCGAAGGGCGAATGAGCAGTTCTTC. It specifies CASSQGARRANEQFF.

In its sample, this clonotype was seen a few times. This rearrangement joins TRBV20-1 to TRBJ2-1; 9 nucleotides line up with TRBD2. Germline CDR1 is DFQATT and CDR2 is SNEGSKA (reference sequence). The CDR3 loop spans 14 amino acids. V shed 2 bases, J shed 4 bases, and the junction held 3 bases outside the gene matches. The CDR3 spells CSARRTSEYNEQFF. In DNA form, the CDR3 reads TGCAGTGCTAGAAGGACTAGCGAGTACAATGAGCAGTTCTTC.

The J gene is TRBJ1-2, the V gene TRBV7-2; D ambiguous. There are 15 residues in the CDR3. Trimming took 2 bases from V and 1 from J, leaving 11 bases between them. In germline, CDR1 is SGHTA, CDR2 FQGNSA. This CDR3 reads CASSLKLAVNYGYTF. CDR3 nucleotide sequence: TGTGCCAGCAGCTTAAAGCTAGCAGTTAACTATGGCTACACCTTC. Full variable domain (remainder filled in from reference TRBV7-2 and TRBJ1-2): GAGVSQSPSNKVTEKGKDVELRCDPISGHTALYWYRQSLGQGLEFLIYFQGNSAPDKSGLPSDRFSAERTGGSVSTLTIQRTQQEDSAVYLCASSLKLAVNYGYTFGSGTRLTVV.

The chain combines TRBV9 with TRBJ2-3; D perhaps matches TRBD1 (6 bases). V dropped 0 bases and J dropped 0 bases, with 11 bases sitting between them. The germline V gene has CDR1 SGDLS and CDR2 YYNGEE. This CDR3 contains 16 residues. In DNA, the CDR3 is TGTGCCAGCAGCGTAGTGTCAGGGGCCAGCACAGATACGCAGTATTTT. Encoded protein: CASSVVSGASTDTQYF.

This clonotype turned up a few times. The chain employs TRBV9 and TRBJ2-3; D gene unclear. V gave up 0 bases and J gave up 2 bases, with 13 bases separating them. This CDR3 contains 16 residues. Germline V lookup: CDR1 SGDLS, CDR2 YYNGEE. For the CDR3, the DNA is TGTGCCAGCAGCGTAGAGGCAGGCCTACCCACAGATACGCAGTATTTT. Translated: CASSVEAGLPTDTQYF.

This clonotype occurred once. This sequence joins TRBV6-2 or TRBV6-3 and TRBJ1-1; maybe TRBD1 (6 bases). Per the germline V gene, CDR1 is MNHEY and CDR2 is SVGEGT. CDR3 size: 14 residues. V was trimmed by 2 bases and J by 5 bases, leaving 12 bases between them. In DNA form, the CDR3 reads TGTGCCAGCAGTTACCTACAGGGATGGACTGAAGCTTTCTTT. It codes for CASSYLQGWTEAFF.

This clonotype was recorded a few times. This chain uses TRBV5-6 with TRBJ2-7, with 9 positions matching TRBD2. The CDR3 totals 15 residues. The V segment lost 0 bases and the J segment 7 bases; nucleotides outside the gene matches: 8. The germline CDR1 and CDR2 sequences are SGHDT and YYEEEE. Here the CDR3 reads CASSLGLAGAQEQYF. The CDR3 DNA reads as TGTGCCAGCAGCTTGGGGTTAGCGGGAGCTCAGGAGCAGTACTTC.